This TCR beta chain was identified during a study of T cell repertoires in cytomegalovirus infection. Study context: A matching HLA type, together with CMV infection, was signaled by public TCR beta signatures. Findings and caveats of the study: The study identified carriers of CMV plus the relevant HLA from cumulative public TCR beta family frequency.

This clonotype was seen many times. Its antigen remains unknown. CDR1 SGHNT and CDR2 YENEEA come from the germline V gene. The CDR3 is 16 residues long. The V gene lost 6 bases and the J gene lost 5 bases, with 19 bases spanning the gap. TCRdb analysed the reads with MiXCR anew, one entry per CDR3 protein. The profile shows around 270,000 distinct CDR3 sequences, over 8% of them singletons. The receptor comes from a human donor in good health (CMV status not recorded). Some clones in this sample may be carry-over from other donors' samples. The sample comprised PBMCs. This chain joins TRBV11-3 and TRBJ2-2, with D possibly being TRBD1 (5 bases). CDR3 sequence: CASSGAVAQYTGELFF. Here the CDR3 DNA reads TGTGCCAGCAGTGGGGCGGTAGCTCAGTATACCGGGGAGCTGTTTTTT. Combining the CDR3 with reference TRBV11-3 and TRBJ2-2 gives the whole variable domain EAGVVQSPRYKIIEKKQPVAFWCNPISGHNTLYWYLQNLGQGPELLIRYENEEAVDDSQLPKDRFSAERLKGVDSTLKIQPAELGDSAVYLCASSGAVAQYTGELFFGEGSRLTVL.